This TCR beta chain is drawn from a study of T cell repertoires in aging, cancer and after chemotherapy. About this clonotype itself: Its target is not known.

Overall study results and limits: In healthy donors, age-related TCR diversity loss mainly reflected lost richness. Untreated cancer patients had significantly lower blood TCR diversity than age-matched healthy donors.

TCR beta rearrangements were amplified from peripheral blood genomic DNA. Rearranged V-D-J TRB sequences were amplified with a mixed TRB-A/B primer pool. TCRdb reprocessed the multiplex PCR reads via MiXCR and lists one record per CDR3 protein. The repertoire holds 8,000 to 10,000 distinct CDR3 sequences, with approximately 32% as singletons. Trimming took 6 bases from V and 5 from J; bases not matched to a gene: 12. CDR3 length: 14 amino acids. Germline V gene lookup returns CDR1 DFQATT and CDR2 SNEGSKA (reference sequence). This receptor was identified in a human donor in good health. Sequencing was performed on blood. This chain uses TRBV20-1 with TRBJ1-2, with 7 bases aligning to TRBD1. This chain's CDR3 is CSAATGLSWYGYTF. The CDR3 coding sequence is TGCAGTGCCGCGACAGGGCTTTCGTGGTATGGCTACACCTTC.